This T cell receptor beta chain was identified during a study of shared clonotypes between healthy human individuals. In the case of this clone: The antigen is undetermined.

Genomic DNA (from each subset) was split evenly across several immunoSEQ plates. Data came from immunoSEQ multiplex PCR; TCRdb stores just in-frame clones and leaves some out. The sample shows a few hundred thousand clones, more than 95% of them seen only once. Study results and limitations: Shared clonotypes: about 4.6% naive CD4, about 3.3% naive CD8, less than 2.5% memory CD4, under 0.45% memory CD8.

The study drew its donors from healthy HIV-negative adults without recent acute infections or vaccinations. This CDR3 region has 16 residues. CDR1 and CDR2 (germline): MDHEN, SYDVKM. V was cut by 4 bases and J by 0 bases, with 12 bases left in between. The sample taken for sequencing was naive CD4+ T cells sorted from blood. Sample subset: CD45RA+ positively selected. This rearrangement joins TRBV28 to TRBJ1-4, with D unclear. The origin of this receptor is a woman aged 25 to 45 in good health. The CDR3 bases are TGTGCCAGCAGTTCACCGAGGGTCGCAACTAATGAAAAACTGTTTTTT. Its protein is CASSSPRVATNEKLFF. The whole variable domain, filled in from reference TRBV28 and TRBJ1-4, reads DVKVTQSSRYLVKRTGEKVFLECVQDMDHENMFWYRQDPGLGLRLIYFSYDVKMKEKGDIPEGYSVSREKKERFSLILESASTNQTSMYLCASSSPRVATNEKLFFGSGTQLSVL.